The rows below give T cell receptor beta chains drawn from one sample of a study of T cells in Graves' hyperthyroidism and ophthalmopathy. Each CDR3 protein gets one entry after TCRdb re-called the multiplex PCR reads with MiXCR. The sample holds tens of thousands of distinct CDR3 sequences, about 53% seen once. The source material was peripheral blood or thyroid tissue (not recorded which). All receptors derive from a man aged 18-30 years with Graves' hyperthyroidism. CDR3s include the opening cysteine and the closing phenylalanine or tryptophan. D genes are given only for firm matches. A clone size is listed for some rows: how often the clone was seen (once, few, many), or a class if it is expanded.

V gene	clone size	D gene	J gene	CDR3 DNA	CDR3 protein
TRBV15	NA	TRBD1	TRBJ1-5	TGTGCCACCAACCGACAGGGCGAGAGCAATCAGCCCCAGCATTTT	CATNRQGESNQPQHF
TRBV6-5	many	TRBD1	TRBJ1-2	TGTGCCAGCAGTGCTAGAGACAGGGCGAGGAACTATGGCTACACCTTC	CASSARDRARNYGYTF
TRBV11-2	few	NA	TRBJ1-2	TGTGCCAGCAGCTTGGATCAGGAAGATGGCTACACCTTC	CASSLDQEDGYTF
TRBV9	NA	NA	TRBJ1-3	TGTGCCAGCAGCGTAGATGGCAGGGTCAACACCATATATTTT	CASSVDGRVNTIYF
TRBV25-1	once	NA	TRBJ1-1	TGTGCCAGCAGTGTGAGGCCAGAAGCTTTCTTT	CASSVRPEAFF
TRBV10-3	NA	NA	TRBJ1-5	TGTGCCATCAGGCGGGCAGGGGGCAATCAGCCCCAGCATTTT	CAIRRAGGNQPQHF
TRBV20-1	NA	TRBD2	TRBJ2-5	TGCAGTGCTAGGGGAGGGACTAGCGGGGGGGCCGAGACCCAGTACTTC	CSARGGTSGGAETQYF
TRBV15	NA	NA	TRBJ2-5	TGTGCCACCAGCAACAGGGGAGGGGAGACCCAGTACTTC	CATSNRGGETQYF
TRBV15	NA	NA	TRBJ1-6	TGTGCCACCAGCAGTTCAGGGACCTCACCCCTCCACTTT	CATSSSGTSPLHF
TRBV4-3	many	NA	TRBJ2-7	TGCGCCAGCAGCCAAGATCCCGGGAATGTCTACGAGCAGTACTTC	CASSQDPGNVYEQYF
TRBV7-9	many	NA	TRBJ1-2	TGTGCCAGCAGCGAGCAGGCGGCTAACTATGGCTACACCTTC	CASSEQAANYGYTF
TRBV15	NA	NA	TRBJ2-7	TGTGCCACCAGCAGAGGTGGTCAGGCCCACGAGCAGTACTTC	CATSRGGQAHEQYF
TRBV7-9	NA	TRBD2	TRBJ2-7	TGTGCCAGCAACGAGGGAGGGCCGCGGGAGCAGTACTTC	CASNEGGPREQYF
TRBV2	NA	NA	TRBJ1-4	TGTGCCAGCAGCTTCCGGGACGATAATGAAAAACTGTTTTTT	CASSFRDDNEKLFF
TRBV10-3	many	TRBD2	TRBJ2-2	TGTGCCATCAGTCGACTAGCGGGAGTGGGCACCGGGGAGCTGTTTTTT	CAISRLAGVGTGELFF
TRBV20-1	NA	TRBD2	TRBJ2-7	TGCAGTGCAACCGGGACTAGCAGGTACGAGCAGTACTTC	CSATGTSRYEQYF
TRBV25-1	once	NA	TRBJ2-5	TGTGCCAGCAGTGAATTAGGAGAGACCCAGTACTTC	CASSELGETQYF
TRBV11-2	NA	TRBD1	TRBJ1-1	TGTGCCAGCAGCCAGTCGGAGGGACAGGTGGGGACTGAAGCTTTCTTT	CASSQSEGQVGTEAFF
TRBV12-3/TRBV12-4	NA	NA	TRBJ1-2	TGTGCCAGCAGTTTGGGACCGTGGGGTGGCTACACCTTC	CASSLGPWGGYTF
TRBV24-1	NA	NA	TRBJ2-2	TGTGCAACCCAAGGGAAACATGAAAACACCGGGGAGCTGTTTTTT	CATQGKHENTGELFF
TRBV7-2	once	NA	TRBJ1-5	TGTGCCAGCAGCTTTGAGGCAGGAAACAATCAGCCCCAGCATTTT	CASSFEAGNNQPQHF
TRBV4-2	many	TRBD2	TRBJ2-3	TGTGCCAGCAGCCGACCATTTCCCTTAGCGGGAAGCACAGATACGCAGTATTTT	CASSRPFPLAGSTDTQYF